Given below is one T cell receptor (beta chain) in context. The specificity of this receptor is unknown. No base quality values were provided; no much bigger clone lies one nucleotide off. These data come from a study of T cells in Graves' hyperthyroidism and ophthalmopathy (dated by TCRdb to between 2017 and 2020). With respect to the entire study: Peripheral blood was sampled at the time of initial diagnosis, prior to any treatment. To identify distinguishing TCR V-J signatures, a discovery cohort of some 100 patients was used, comprising roughly 45 with Graves' ophthalmopathy and roughly 60 with stable Graves' hyperthyroidism. Whether ophthalmopathy could be predicted prospectively was tested in an independent validation cohort made up of 18 to 20 hyperthyroidism patients plus 17 patients who later progressed to ophthalmopathy. The roughly 100 discovery patients were randomly split 7:3 into training and test sets. In addition, the study compared T-cell repertoires in thyroid tissue and in blood from several Graves' hyperthyroidism patients. Following sampling, methimazole starting at 30 mg daily was given to hyperthyroidism patients, and high-dose intravenous methylprednisolone was given to ophthalmopathy patients. The paper reports TCR Vbeta CDR3 sequencing of over 130 peripheral blood samples: 40 to 45 ophthalmopathy, 75 to 80 hyperthyroidism and around 17 progressor patients.

Points the paper makes about the study in general: A model built on a 13 V-J signature distinguished ophthalmopathy from stable hyperthyroidism, reaching 87.88% sensitivity and about 81% specificity in cross-validation and 80%/75% in testing. No statistical method was used to set the sample size in advance, and investigators knew the group allocation. In validation, the model predicted progression to ophthalmopathy a median of approximately 6.6 months before onset, with roughly 71% sensitivity and about 72% specificity. Most expanded thyroid clonotypes (frequency above 0.001) were also detected in blood, a finding suggesting that blood repertoires may reflect thyroid immune responses.

Ophthalmopathy patients had moderately to severely active disease, Clinical Activity Score of at least 3, NOSPECS grade of at least 4, and duration under 3 months. Exclusion was applied to patients with uncontrolled infections, other autoimmune diseases, pregnancy or lactation. Clinical symptoms, serum thyroxine and TRAb, thyroid ultrasound, and orbital computed tomography formed the basis for the diagnoses. Ficoll-Paque density gradient centrifugation was used to isolate PBMCs from around 10 ml of fresh peripheral blood. Total RNA was extracted with Trizol reagent, and quality was checked on an Agilent 2100 Bioanalyzer. Amplification of TCR beta CDR3 regions was carried out from RNA transcripts. A first-round RT-PCR of the TCR CDR3 used the HTBI primer set with the Qiagen OneStep RT-PCR kit. The libraries were constructed in a second round of multiplex PCR and then size-selected and purified. The libraries were sequenced on an Illumina HiSeq2000 using paired-end 100 bp reads. As for how the authors treated the data: SOAPnuke was used to process the raw data, with reads discarded if the reads contained adapters or uncalled bases, had a mean Phred below 15, or lacked an exact constant-primer or identifier match. High-quality paired reads were merged using COPE v1.2.5, and each unique nucleotide sequence was defined as a clonotype. MiTCR v1.1 was used to align clonotypes to the IMGT TRBV, TRBD and TRBJ reference segments. The analysis included only V-J combinations with a frequency above 0.0001, which together covered around 99% of the repertoires. A TCS score was defined as the ratio between F50 (clonal expansion) and ExV (chaos), using BLOSUM62-based TCRdist between CDR3 peptides within each V-J. Welch's t-statistics and random forest reduced 514 V-J features to roughly 13, which were used in a naive Bayes classifier (R e1071). TCRdb cleaned the public reads at Q25 with fastp, built clones with MiXCR and kept in-frame beta chains. Rows matching on CDR3 protein sequence are summarized as one entry with the most common DNA and genes. Clone size and V and J calls follow TCRdb, not the original study. This sample lists around 340,000 distinct CDR3 sequences; around a sixth were detected once. The top ten clonotypes cover roughly 16% of the sample.

Sequenced: blood. The TCR sequence derives from a woman aged 40 to 49 with Graves' ophthalmopathy.

The DNA sequence follows: TGTGCCAGCTCACCACTCCGGGACAGCCATAGCAATCAGCCCCAGCATTTT. This is translated as CASSPLRDSHSNQPQHF. The V and J genes are TRBV18 and TRBJ1-5, with 7 bases in between that match TRBD1. Relative to germline, V is missing 1 base and J is missing 0 bases, with 6 bases of the junction outside any gene match. Via the germline V gene, CDR1 is KGHSH and CDR2 LQKENI. Taken from cysteine to phenylalanine, the CDR3 has 17 residues. Only the CDR3 part of the read is kept: 51 bases, read in frame from the first base.